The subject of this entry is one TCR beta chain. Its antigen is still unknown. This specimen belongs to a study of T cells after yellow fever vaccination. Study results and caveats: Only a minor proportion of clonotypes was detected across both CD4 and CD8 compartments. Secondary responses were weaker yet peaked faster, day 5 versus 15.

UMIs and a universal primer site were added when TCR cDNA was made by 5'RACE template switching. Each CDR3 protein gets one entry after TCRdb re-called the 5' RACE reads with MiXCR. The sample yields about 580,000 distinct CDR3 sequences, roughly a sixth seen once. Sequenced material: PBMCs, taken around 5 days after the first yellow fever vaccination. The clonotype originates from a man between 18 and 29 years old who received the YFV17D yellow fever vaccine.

The CDR3 protein is CSARVTGSTDTQYF. CDR3 DNA: TGCAGTGCTAGAGTAACAGGGAGCACAGATACGCAGTATTTT. The V call is TRBV20-1, the J call TRBJ2-3, with a possible D match to TRBD1 (6 bases). This CDR3 region has 14 residues. V gave up 1 base and J gave up 0 bases, with 8 bases separating them. Germline V CDR1 and CDR2: DFQATT, SNEGSKA (reference sequence).